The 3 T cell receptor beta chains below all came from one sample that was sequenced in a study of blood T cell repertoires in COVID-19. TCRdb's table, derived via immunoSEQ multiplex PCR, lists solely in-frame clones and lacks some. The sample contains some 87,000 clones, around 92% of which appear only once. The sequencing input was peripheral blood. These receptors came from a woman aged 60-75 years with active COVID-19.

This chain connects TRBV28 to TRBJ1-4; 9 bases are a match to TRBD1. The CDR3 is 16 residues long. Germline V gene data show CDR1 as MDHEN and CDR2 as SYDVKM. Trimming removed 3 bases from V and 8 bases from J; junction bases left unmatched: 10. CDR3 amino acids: CASSLREGQGNEKLFF. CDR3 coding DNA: TGTGCCAGCAGTTTGAGGGAGGGACAGGGCAACGAAAAACTGTTTTTT.

CDR3 region: CASRAGKGNEQFF. DNA of the CDR3: TGTGCCAGCAGGGCAGGTAAAGGCAATGAGCAGTTCTTC. This chain joins TRBV2 and TRBJ2-1; D is undetermined. The CDR3 extends over 13 amino acids. The germline gives CDR1 SNHLY, CDR2 FYNNEI. V was shortened by 6 bases and J by 6 bases, with 12 bases between the two germline ends.

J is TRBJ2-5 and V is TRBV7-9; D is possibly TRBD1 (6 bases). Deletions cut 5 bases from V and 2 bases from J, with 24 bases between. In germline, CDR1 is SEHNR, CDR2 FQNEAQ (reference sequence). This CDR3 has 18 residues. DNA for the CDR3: TGTGCCAGCAGCCTAATTACCGTCACAGGGCGAATGCAAGAGACCCAGTACTTC. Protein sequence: CASSLITVTGRMQETQYF.